This T cell receptor beta chain was recorded in a study of blood T cell repertoires in COVID-19 (dated by TCRdb to the early 2020s). For context, the study as a whole: Samples from collaborators originated in the United States, Italy and Spain and spanned both the acute and convalescent phases of COVID-19. Samples were obtained from the ongoing ImmuneRACE study (first 160 participants) and from about 1,300 subjects provided by 6 global collaborators. Where HLA class I and class II types were available, the types were taken from metadata supplied by the sample provider, not from assay-based typing. The prospective study material was composed of cDNA or gDNA derived from T cells, B-cell-depleted T cells, or PBMCs. The repertoires were made available in a free public database intended to serve as a resource for research on the immune response to SARS-CoV-2. Nearly every sample came with metadata listing a de-identified subject ID, COVID-19 status, age in years and sex. Subjects who had been exposed to COVID-19, were actively infected with it, or had recovered from it provided the deeply sampled blood TCRbeta repertoires that made up the dataset. Study-wide findings and limitations: Clinical and demographic metadata were provided uncurated, with the amount varying by source and participant.

As to this clone: No antigen is known for it. No base quality information exists; no much larger clone differs at one position.

One collaborating source in Seattle enrolled patients during active infection and followed them longitudinally through the course of disease. The collaborating institutions used their own protocols to collect whole blood in K2EDTA tubes. For TCRbeta analysis, collaborators shipped samples as frozen whole blood, isolated PBMCs, or DNA extracted from either of those sample types. TCRbeta CDR3 regions were amplified from genomic DNA by means of the immunoSEQ Assay, a bias-controlled multiplex PCR. In the paper's pipeline: The number of nucleated cells in each sample was estimated from the amplification of reference gene primers within the assay. To quantify the absolute abundance of each unique TCRbeta CDR3 rearrangement, sequence reads were collapsed and filtered. For each sample, productive Simpson clonality was calculated as the square root of Simpson's diversity index over productive rearrangements. TCRdb mirrors the immuneACCESS table, restricted to in-frame sequences. Some clones are absent from its copies; in checked studies, under half trace to an unresolved V gene, and the reason for the others is unknown. That table supplies the V and J calls and clone size; D and trimming were determined from the DNA. A total of hundreds of thousands of clones appear in this sample, roughly nine tenths of them only once. The ten largest clones take up less than 9% of the sample.

CDR1 SGHAT and CDR2 FQDESV are derived from the germline V gene (reference sequence). The junction shows trimming of 1 base on V and 2 bases on J, plus 12 bases between the germline ends. The CDR3 has 15 amino acids, counting the end cysteine and phenylalanine. The only DNA kept is the CDR3, 45 bases in frame from the first base. The TCR sequence derives from a woman in her 50s with COVID-19, enrolled during active disease. The specimen sequenced was peripheral blood. Recombination connected TRBV11-1 to TRBJ2-7, and the D gene may be TRBD2, 6 bases matching. CDR3 protein: CASSLGRATPYEQYF. The sequenced DNA is TGTGCCAGCAGCTTAGGGAGGGCGACGCCCTACGAGCAGTACTTC.